This T cell receptor (beta chain) stems from a study of blood T cell repertoires in COVID-19. In the study overall: Specimens from acute and convalescent COVID-19 originated in the United States, Italy and Spain. PBMCs, B-cell-depleted T cells, or T cells provided the cDNA or gDNA that made up the material.

Repertoires were generated with immunoSEQ multiplex PCR, while TCRdb's copy carries only in-frame clones and drops some. In the table there are about 48,000 clones, about nine tenths of which are singletons. This CDR3 contains 16 residues. Trimming took 1 base from V and 5 from J; bases not matched to a gene: 6. Germline V lookup: CDR1 SGHNT, CDR2 YENEEA. Sequenced input: peripheral blood. The sequence derives from a man between 70 and 80 years old with acute or convalescent COVID-19. The chain has TRBV11-3 and TRBJ2-1, with TRBD1 matching over 9 bases. CDR3 sequence reads: CASSLAGTGNNNEQFF. As DNA, the CDR3 is TGTGCCAGCAGCTTAGCCGGGACAGGGAACAACAATGAGCAGTTCTTC.